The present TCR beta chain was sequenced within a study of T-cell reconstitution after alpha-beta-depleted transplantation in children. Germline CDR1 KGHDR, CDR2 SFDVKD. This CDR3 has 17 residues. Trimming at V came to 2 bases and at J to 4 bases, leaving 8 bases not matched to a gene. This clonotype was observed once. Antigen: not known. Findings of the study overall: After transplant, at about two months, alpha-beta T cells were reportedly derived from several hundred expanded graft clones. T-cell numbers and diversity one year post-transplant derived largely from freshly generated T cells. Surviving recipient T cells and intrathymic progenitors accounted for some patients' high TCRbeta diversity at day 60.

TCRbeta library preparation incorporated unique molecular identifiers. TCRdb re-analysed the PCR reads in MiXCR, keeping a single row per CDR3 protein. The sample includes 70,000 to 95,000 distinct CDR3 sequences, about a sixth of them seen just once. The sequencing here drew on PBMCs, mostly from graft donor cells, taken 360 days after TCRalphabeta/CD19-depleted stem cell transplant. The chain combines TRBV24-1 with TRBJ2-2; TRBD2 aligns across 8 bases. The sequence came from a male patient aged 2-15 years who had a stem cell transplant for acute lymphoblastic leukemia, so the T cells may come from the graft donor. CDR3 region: CATSDSSGSYSTGELFF. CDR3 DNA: TGTGCCACCAGTGATTCCAGCGGGAGCTATAGCACCGGGGAGCTGTTTTTT.